The source of this T cell receptor beta chain is a study of blood T cell repertoires in COVID-19. The repertoire was sequenced with immunoSEQ multiplex PCR; TCRdb's copy has only in-frame clones and lacks some. The repertoire holds about 120,000 clones, with roughly 86% as singletons. Input material: peripheral blood. This TCR was recovered from a man between 35 and 55 years old with acute or convalescent COVID-19.

CDR3 sequence (DNA): TGTGCCAGCAGCCATTGGGGGGGGGAAGCTTTCTTT. This encodes CASSHWGGEAFF. V usage is TRBV14 and J usage is TRBJ1-1; possibly TRBD1 for D (5 bases). In germline, CDR1 is SGHDN, CDR2 FVKESK. This CDR3 is 12 amino acids long. V was cut by 3 bases and J by 8 bases, with 10 bases left in between.